The present T cell receptor beta chain was sequenced within a study of T cells in Graves' hyperthyroidism and ophthalmopathy. RNA transcripts yielded amplified TCR beta CDR3 regions. An initial round of RT-PCR targeting the TCR CDR3 relied on the HTBI primer set. A single record per CDR3 protein comes from TCRdb applying MiXCR to the multiplex PCR reads. The table includes under 700,000 distinct CDR3 sequences, 16% detected once. The sequenced sample was blood. The TCR sequence derives from a woman aged 18-29 years with Graves' hyperthyroidism.

The DNA for the CDR3 is TGTGCCAGCAGCCCTTGGGACGTGTACGAGCAGTACTTC. It codes for CASSPWDVYEQYF. V gene TRBV7-9 combines with J gene TRBJ2-7, with D perhaps matching TRBD1 or TRBD2 (5 bases each). The germline CDR1 and CDR2 sequences are SEHNR and FQNEAQ (reference sequence). The V end lost 5 bases, the J end lost 4 bases, and 12 bases lay between the germline ends. The CDR3 runs 13 residues.